A single sample is the source of the 23 T cell receptor beta chains below, sequenced in a study of CD8 T cells in Susac syndrome. RNA totalling about 0.5 to 1 ug underwent reverse transcription with random hexamers. TCRdb ran MiXCR on the immunoSEQ multiplex PCR reads and lists one entry per CDR3 protein. Here the sample spans around 180,000 distinct CDR3 sequences, roughly 92% being singletons. Source material: CD4+ T cells from PBMCs. The receptors were sampled from a human donor with multiple sclerosis.

The CDR3 DNA follows: TGTGCCACCAGCAGGGGGAAGAACTATGGCTACACCTTC. Amino acid sequence: CATSRGKNYGYTF. The V call is TRBV15, the J call TRBJ1-2, with unresolved D. CDR3 length: 13 residues. Trimming shortened V by 3 bases and J by 2 bases, and 7 bases separated the two germline ends. The germline CDR1 and CDR2 sequences are LNHNV and YYDKDF (reference sequence).

The V gene is TRBV20-1, the J gene TRBJ2-7, with TRBD1 matching 8 bases. CDR3 length: 15 amino acids. Trimming took 5 bases from V and 1 from J; bases not matched to a gene: 10. Germline loops: CDR1 DFQATT, CDR2 SNEGSKA (reference sequence). CDR3 sequence: CSAPARDRLSYEQYF. Written as DNA, the CDR3 is TGCAGTGCTCCCGCCCGGGACAGGTTATCCTACGAGCAGTACTTC.

Written as DNA, the CDR3 is TGTGCCAGCAGTTCTCCTTGGAGCACAGATACGCAGTATTTT. As protein: CASSSPWSTDTQYF. V gene TRBV7-9 combines with J gene TRBJ2-3, with unresolved D. V was trimmed by 6 bases and J by 0 bases, leaving 10 bases between them. CDR3 length: 14 amino acids. The germline V gene has CDR1 SEHNR and CDR2 FQNEAQ (reference sequence).

In this sample, this clonotype turned up once. The chain combines TRBV9 with TRBJ2-7; D could derive from TRBD1 or TRBD2 (5 bases each). The V end was cut by 7 bases, the J end by 2 bases, with 13 bases between. The CDR3 length is 13 residues. The germline V gene encodes CDR1 SGDLS and CDR2 YYNGEE. DNA for the CDR3: TGTGCCAGCGGAGGACGGGGCCCCTACGAGCAGTACTTC. Protein product: CASGGRGPYEQYF.

This chain links TRBV20-1 with TRBJ2-7; tentatively, D is TRBD1 or TRBD2 (5 bases each). CDR3 length equals 11 residues. Germline values: CDR1 DFQATT, CDR2 SNEGSKA (reference sequence). Between the trimmed V and J ends, which lost 0 bases and 12 bases, there was a span of 12 bases. CDR3 amino acids: CSARDLGVRYF. The CDR3 DNA is TGCAGTGCTAGAGATCTGGGGGTTCGGTACTTC.

The chain employs TRBV11-2 and TRBJ2-1; D is perhaps TRBD1 (6 bases). Trimming removed 2 bases from V and 8 bases from J, with 13 bases in between. This CDR3 has 14 amino acids. Per the germline V gene, CDR1 is SGHAT and CDR2 is FQNNGV. The CDR3 DNA reads TGTGCCAGCAGCTTATTGGGGGCCTCGGATGAGCAGTTCTTC. Translated: CASSLLGASDEQFF.

This clonotype was detected once. The gene calls are TRBV6-1 and TRBJ1-5; D is undetermined. The V end lost 2 bases, the J end lost 1 base, and 18 bases lay between the germline ends. The CDR3 loop spans 18 amino acids. Germline CDR1 reads MNHNS; CDR2 reads SASEGT. CDR3 in DNA: TGTGCCAGCAGTGAACAGGTACAGCCGTGGAGGAGCAATCAGCCCCAGCATTTT. Its translation is CASSEQVQPWRSNQPQHF.

V and J are TRBV19 and TRBJ2-7; the match to TRBD2 covers 11 bases. The CDR3 contains 15 residues. CDR1 and CDR2 from the germline V gene are LNHDA and SQIVND (reference sequence). V dropped 5 bases and J dropped 2; count of bases not matched to a gene: 5. For the CDR3, the DNA is TGTGCCAGTAGTCAAGGACTAGCGGGCACCTACGAGCAGTACTTC. The encoded protein is CASSQGLAGTYEQYF.

This clonotype occurred a few times. The rearrangement uses TRBV18 and TRBJ2-3, with D hard to call. Germline loops: CDR1 KGHSH, CDR2 LQKENI. V was pared by 1 base and J by 5 bases, with 7 bases between. The CDR3 has 13 residues. The CDR3 DNA is TGTGCCAGCTCACCACGGGGTGGAGATACGCAGTATTTT. Its protein is CASSPRGGDTQYF.

J is TRBJ2-5 and V is TRBV28; tentatively, D is TRBD1 or TRBD2 (5 bases each). Trimming left V 1 base short and J 4 bases short, with 16 bases between. This CDR3 contains 16 residues. Germline CDR1 reads MDHEN; CDR2 reads SYDVKM. For the CDR3, the DNA is TGTGCCAGCAGTTTATTAAGGGGATTTGGAGGAGAGACCCAGTACTTC. Translation gives CASSLLRGFGGETQYF.

V and J are TRBV7-9 and TRBJ1-2; D is unclear. The V end lost 7 bases, the J end lost 3 bases, and 15 bases lay between the germline ends. The CDR3 loop spans 14 amino acids. Germline V CDR1 and CDR2: SEHNR, FQNEAQ (reference sequence). CDR3: CASTPPGADYGYTF. The CDR3, as DNA: TGTGCCAGCACCCCGCCAGGAGCGGACTATGGCTACACCTTC.

This sequence joins TRBV12-3 or TRBV12-4 and TRBJ2-3; TRBD2 is a possible D gene (6 bases). The CDR3 loop spans 16 amino acids. Deletions cut 1 base from V and 0 bases from J, with 11 bases between. DNA for the CDR3: TGTGCCAGCAGTTTAGTCCTAGCGAGTAGCACAGATACGCAGTATTTT. This encodes CASSLVLASSTDTQYF.

This clonotype was picked up one time. In DNA form, the CDR3 reads TGTGCCAGTGGCCCTCTACAGACCCAGTACTTC. It yields the protein CASGPLQTQYF. This chain uses TRBV19 with TRBJ2-5; D is ambiguous. Trimming took 8 bases from V and 6 from J, leaving 10 bases between them. CDR1 LNHDA and CDR2 SQIVND come from the germline V gene (reference sequence). The CDR3 loop spans 11 amino acids.

J is TRBJ2-2 and V is TRBV12-3 or TRBV12-4; D gene unclear. The CDR3 loop spans 15 amino acids. Trimming removed 2 bases at V and 3 bases at J, with 10 bases between. CDR3 DNA sequence: TGTGCCAGCAGTTTAAATACATGGCACACCGGGGAGCTGTTTTTT. Its translation: CASSLNTWHTGELFF.

The gene calls are TRBV30 and TRBJ2-6, with D uncertain. Deletions cut 0 bases from V and 0 bases from J, with 9 bases between. The CDR3 covers 16 residues. Germline assignment: CDR1 GTSNPN and CDR2 SVGIG (reference sequence). The CDR3 DNA follows: TGTGCCTGGAGTGTACAAAAGGTCTCTGGGGCCAACGTCCTGACTTTC. Protein sequence: CAWSVQKVSGANVLTF.

The chain employs TRBV10-2 and TRBJ2-5; 9 bases align to TRBD1. The CDR3 runs to 15 residues. The trim removed 4 bases at V and 2 bases at J, leaving 5 bases unmatched. The germline V gene encodes CDR1 WSHSY and CDR2 SAAADI. The CDR3 protein is CASSGGQGRQETQYF. The CDR3 DNA reads TGCGCCAGCAGTGGGGGACAGGGTAGGCAAGAGACCCAGTACTTC.

The chain carries TRBV9 and TRBJ2-7, with D possibly being TRBD1 (6 bases). This CDR3 comprises 13 residues. Trimming cost V 4 bases and J 5 bases, with 13 bases left between them. CDR1 and CDR2 from the germline V gene are SGDLS and YYNGEE. The CDR3 here is CASSNTGFHEQYF. As DNA, the CDR3 is TGTGCCAGCAGCAACACAGGGTTTCACGAGCAGTACTTC.

The rearrangement joins TRBV29-1 to TRBJ1-5; D gene uncertain. The length of the CDR3 is 13 residues. Germline V gives CDR1 SQVTM, CDR2 ANQGSEA. V was shortened by 5 bases and J by 6 bases, with 14 bases between the two germline ends. CDR3 amino acids: CSVSPGGSQPQHF. CDR3 DNA: TGCAGCGTTTCGCCTGGAGGGAGTCAGCCCCAGCATTTT. Together with reference TRBV29-1 and TRBJ1-5, the CDR3 gives the full variable domain: SAVISQKPSRDICQRGTSLTIQCQVDSQVTMMFWYRQQPGQSLTLIATANQGSEATYESGFVIDKFPISRPNLTFSTLTVSNMSPEDSSIYLCSVSPGGSQPQHFGDGTRLSIL.

The chain has TRBV12-3 or TRBV12-4 and TRBJ2-7; TRBD2 matches 14 bases. There are 15 residues in the CDR3. Trimming cost V 6 bases and J 6 bases; bases outside gene matches: 7. The CDR3, as DNA: TGTGCCAGCAGACCGGGACTAGCGGGAGACACCGAGCAGTACTTC. It translates to CASRPGLAGDTEQYF.

This clonotype was counted a single time. The chain combines TRBV6-1 with TRBJ2-5, with TRBD1 matching over 8 bases. The V segment lost 1 base and the J segment 5 bases; nucleotides outside the gene matches: 3. The germline V gene encodes CDR1 MNHNS and CDR2 SASEGT. The CDR3 totals 14 residues. The CDR3 loop is CASSEGRGRETQYF. The CDR3 bases are TGTGCCAGCAGTGAAGGCAGGGGGCGGGAGACCCAGTACTTC.

This sequence joins TRBV5-6 and TRBJ2-3; 9 nucleotides align to TRBD1. The germline V gene has CDR1 SGHDT and CDR2 YYEEEE. CDR3 length: 14 amino acids. Trimming took 4 bases from V and 6 from J; bases not matched to a gene: 6. Here the CDR3 DNA reads TGTGCCAGCAGCACGGGACAGGGAGTCGATACGCAGTATTTT. It specifies CASSTGQGVDTQYF.

This clonotype was picked up one time. The chain links TRBV7-9 to TRBJ1-5; the match to TRBD1 covers 9 bases. CDR3 length equals 18 residues. V lost 3 bases to trimming and J lost 0 bases; unmatched junction nucleotides: 9. Per the germline V gene, CDR1 is SEHNR and CDR2 is FQNEAQ (reference sequence). The CDR3 sequence is CASSFGRTGDDSNQPQHF. The CDR3 DNA sequence: TGTGCCAGCAGCTTCGGCCGGACAGGGGACGATAGCAATCAGCCCCAGCATTTT. Supplemented by reference TRBV7-9 and TRBJ1-5, the full variable domain reads DTGVSQNPRHKITKRGQNVTFRCDPISEHNRLYWYRQTLGQGPEFLTYFQNEAQLEKSRLLSDRFSAERPKGSFSTLEIQRTEQGDSAMYLCASSFGRTGDDSNQPQHFGDGTRLSIL.

The chain recombines TRBV7-8 with TRBJ1-5, with D possibly being TRBD1 (6 bases). The CDR3 extends over 15 amino acids. The germline V gene has CDR1 SGHVS and CDR2 FQNEAQ. Deletions cut 2 bases from V and 3 bases from J, with 11 bases between. The CDR3: CASSLTGTTNQPQHF. The CDR3 coding sequence is TGTGCCAGCAGCTTAACAGGGACTACCAATCAGCCCCAGCATTTT.